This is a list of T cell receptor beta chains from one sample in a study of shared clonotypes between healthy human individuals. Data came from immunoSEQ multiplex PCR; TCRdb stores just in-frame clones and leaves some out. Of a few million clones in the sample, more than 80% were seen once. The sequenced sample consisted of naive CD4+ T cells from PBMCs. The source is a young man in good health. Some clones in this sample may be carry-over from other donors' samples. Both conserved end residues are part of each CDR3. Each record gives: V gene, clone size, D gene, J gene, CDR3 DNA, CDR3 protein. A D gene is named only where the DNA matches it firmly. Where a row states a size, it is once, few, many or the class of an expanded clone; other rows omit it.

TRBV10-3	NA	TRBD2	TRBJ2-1	TGTGCCATCAGTGAGTCTTGGTCGGGTCTGGGACGTCCGGCTAGCGGGAGAATGGGGGAGCAGTTCTTC	CAISESWSGLGRPASGRMGEQFF
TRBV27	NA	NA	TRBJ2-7	TGTGCCAGCAGTTTATCGTCGCGGTTGCAGGACCGTGGACACTACGAGCAGTACTTC	CASSLSSRLQDRGHYEQYF
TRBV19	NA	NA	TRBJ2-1	TGTGCCAGTAGTCTCGACAGGACTTTTACCTACAATGAGCAGTTCTTC	CASSLDRTFTYNEQFF
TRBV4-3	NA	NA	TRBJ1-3	TGCGCCAGCAGCCAAGATAACAGGGACTCTGGAAACACCATATATTTT	CASSQDNRDSGNTIYF
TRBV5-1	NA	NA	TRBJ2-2	TGCGCCAGCAGGGGTCAGGGCACCGGGGAGCTGTTTTTT	CASRGQGTGELFF
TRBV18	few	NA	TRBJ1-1	TGTGCCAGCTCACCAACGGAGGGGCTGAGCACTGAAGCTTTCTTT	CASSPTEGLSTEAFF
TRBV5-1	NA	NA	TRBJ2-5	TGCGCCAGCAGCTTGGCCTTAGGCCAAGAGACCCAGTACTTC	CASSLALGQETQYF
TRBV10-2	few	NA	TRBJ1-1	TGCGCCAGCAGTGAGCTAGGCACTGAAGCTTTCTTT	CASSELGTEAFF
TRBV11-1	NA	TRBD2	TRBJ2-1	TGTGCCAGCAGCTTACCGCGGGGAGGGTCCGCCTACAATGAGCAGTTCTTC	CASSLPRGGSAYNEQFF
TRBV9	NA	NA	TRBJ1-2	TGTGCCAGCAGCCCACGGACGGGAGCTAACTATGGCTACACCTTC	CASSPRTGANYGYTF
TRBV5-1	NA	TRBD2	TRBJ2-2	TGCGCCAGCAGCTCGGGACTAGCGGGAGGAAGGACCGGGGAGCTGTTTTTT	CASSSGLAGGRTGELFF
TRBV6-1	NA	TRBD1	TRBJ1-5	TGTGCCAGCAGTGTAGACAGGGCTAATCAGCCCCAGCATTTT	CASSVDRANQPQHF
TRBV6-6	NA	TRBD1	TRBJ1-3	TGTGCCAGCAGTTACTATCAGGGGGCTGGAAACACCATATATTTT	CASSYYQGAGNTIYF
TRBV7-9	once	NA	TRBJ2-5	TGTGCCAGCAGCCCCGACAGGGAGGCAAAGACCCAGTACTTC	CASSPDREAKTQYF
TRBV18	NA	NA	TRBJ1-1	TGTGCCAGCTCACCACGGGACTTGAACACTGAAGCTTTCTTT	CASSPRDLNTEAFF
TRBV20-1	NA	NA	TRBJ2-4	TGCAGTGCTGGACAAAACATTCAGTACTTC	CSAGQNIQYF
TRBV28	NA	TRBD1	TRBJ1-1	TGTGCCAGCAGTTTAGGGCAGGGGGCCTCTGAAGCTTTCTTT	CASSLGQGASEAFF
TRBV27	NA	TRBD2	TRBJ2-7	TGTGCCAGCAGTTTATTTGGGACTAGCGGGCGCAGTCTCTCCTACGAGCAGTACTTC	CASSLFGTSGRSLSYEQYF
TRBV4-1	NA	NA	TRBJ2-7	TGCGCCAGCAGCCCTCGGAGCCCGGAGGAGTACGAGCAGTACTTC	CASSPRSPEEYEQYF
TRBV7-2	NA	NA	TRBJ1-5	TGTGCCAGCAGCTTAGAGGGGATGGCCTACAATCAGCCCCAGCATTTT	CASSLEGMAYNQPQHF
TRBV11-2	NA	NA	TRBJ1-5	TGTGCCAGCAGCTTAGAGTCTCAAGGCTACAATCAGCCCCAGCATTTT	CASSLESQGYNQPQHF
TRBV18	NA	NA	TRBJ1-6	TGTGCCAGCTCACCGATAAGAGTCTATAATTCACCCCTCCACTTT	CASSPIRVYNSPLHF
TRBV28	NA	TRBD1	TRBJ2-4	TGTGCCAGCAGTTCCGGGACAGGGGGCAAAGGGAAAAACATTCAGTACTTC	CASSSGTGGKGKNIQYF
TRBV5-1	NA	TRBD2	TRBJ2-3	TGCGCCAGCAGCCTCCCGCGGGAGGGGGGAACAGATACGCAGTATTTT	CASSLPREGGTDTQYF
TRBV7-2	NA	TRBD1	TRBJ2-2	TGTGCCAGCAGCCCTGGGACAGCTCAAACCGGGGAGCTGTTTTTT	CASSPGTAQTGELFF
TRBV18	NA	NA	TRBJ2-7	TGTGCCAGCTCACCATCCCCCCACGAGCAGTACTTC	CASSPSPHEQYF
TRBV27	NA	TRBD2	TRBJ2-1	TGTGCCAGCAGTATACGGACTAGCGGGAGTAGGAATGAGCAGTTCTTC	CASSIRTSGSRNEQFF
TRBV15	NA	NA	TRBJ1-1	TGTGCCACCAGCAGAGATCATAACAGGGCAGCTGAAGCTTTCTTT	CATSRDHNRAAEAFF
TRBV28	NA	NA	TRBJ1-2	TGTGCCAGCAGGAGAAGCAGGGGCGTTAGCTATGGCTACACCTTC	CASRRSRGVSYGYTF
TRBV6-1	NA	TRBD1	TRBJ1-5	TGTGCCGGGGATGACAGGGGGAATCAGCCCCAGCATTTT	CAGDDRGNQPQHF
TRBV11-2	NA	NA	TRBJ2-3	TGTGCCAGCAGCTTATTTACGGCCGACACAGATACGCAGTATTTT	CASSLFTADTDTQYF
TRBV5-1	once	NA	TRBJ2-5	TGCGCCAGCAATAGAGGAAAAGAGACCCAGTACTTC	CASNRGKETQYF
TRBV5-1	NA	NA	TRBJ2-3	TGCGCCAGCAGTTATAGGACCGACAGCACAGATACGCAGTATTTT	CASSYRTDSTDTQYF
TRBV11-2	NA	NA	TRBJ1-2	TGTGCCAGCAGCGAAGGCCGGTTTTTGAACTATGGCTACACCTTC	CASSEGRFLNYGYTF
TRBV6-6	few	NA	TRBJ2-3	TGTGCCAGCAGTTACGATGGGAGCACAGATACGCAGTATTTT	CASSYDGSTDTQYF
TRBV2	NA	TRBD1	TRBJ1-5	TGTGCCAGCAAGACAGGGGGCGCGGGCAATCAGCCCCAGCATTTT	CASKTGGAGNQPQHF
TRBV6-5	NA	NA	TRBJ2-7	TGTGCCAGCAGGCCACACAGGATACAACACGAGCAGTACTTC	CASRPHRIQHEQYF
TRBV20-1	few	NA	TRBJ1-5	TGCAGTGCGGGAGATCAGCCCCAGCATTTT	CSAGDQPQHF
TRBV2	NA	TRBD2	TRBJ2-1	TGTGCCAGCAGTGGCACTAGCGGCAATGAGCAGTTCTTC	CASSGTSGNEQFF
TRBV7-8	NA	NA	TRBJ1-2	TGTGCCAGCAGCATCAAGGCCCCATTAAGGGGTGGCTACACCTTC	CASSIKAPLRGGYTF
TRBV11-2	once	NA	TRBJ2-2	TGTGCCAGCAGCTTAGGAAGTTGGCCCGGGGAGCTGTTTTTT	CASSLGSWPGELFF
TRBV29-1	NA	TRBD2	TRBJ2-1	TGCAGCGCCTCGGGACTAGCGGGCCACAATGAGCAGTTCTTC	CSASGLAGHNEQFF
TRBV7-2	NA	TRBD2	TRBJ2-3	TGTGCCAGCAGCTTAGCGCTAGCGGGAGGGGCAGATACGCAGTATTTT	CASSLALAGGADTQYF
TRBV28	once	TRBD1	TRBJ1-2	TGTGCCAGCAGTTTAAACAGGGGAATTATGTATGGCTACACCTTC	CASSLNRGIMYGYTF
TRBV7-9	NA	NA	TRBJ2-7	TGTGCCAGCAGCTTAAGCGGCGGCAAGTTCTACGAGCAGTACTTC	CASSLSGGKFYEQYF
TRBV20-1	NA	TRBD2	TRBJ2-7	TGCAGTGCTACGGGAGGCTACGAGCAGTACTTC	CSATGGYEQYF
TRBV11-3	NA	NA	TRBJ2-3	TGTGCCAGCAGCTTCGACAGCACAGATACGCAGTATTTT	CASSFDSTDTQYF
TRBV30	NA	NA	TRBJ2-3	TGTGCCTTCACGGTGGGCCTCAAGCTAAACACGGATACGCAGTATTTT	CAFTVGLKLNTDTQYF
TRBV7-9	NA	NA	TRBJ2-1	TGTGCCAGCAGCCAGCGGGCGTTCGTCGTTGAGCAGTTCTTC	CASSQRAFVVEQFF
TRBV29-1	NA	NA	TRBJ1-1	TGCAGCGCGTCGGGACTGATGAACACTGAAGCTTTCTTT	CSASGLMNTEAFF
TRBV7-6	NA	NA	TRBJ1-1	TGTGCCAGCAGCTTAGGATCGGGGGGGAACACTGAAGCTTTCTTT	CASSLGSGGNTEAFF
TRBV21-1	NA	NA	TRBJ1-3	TGTGCCAGCAGCAAAGGGGCCGGACAGGACAAACGAGGAAACACCATATATTTT	CASSKGAGQDKRGNTIYF
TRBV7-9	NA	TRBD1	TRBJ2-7	TGTGCCAGCAGCCCTAGAAGTGGGGCAGGGGGTACCTACGAGCAGTACTTC	CASSPRSGAGGTYEQYF
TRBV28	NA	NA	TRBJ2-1	TGTGCCAGCAGTTCCTACCACAATGAGCAGTTCTTC	CASSSYHNEQFF